This T cell receptor (beta chain) was profiled in a study of T cell responses to AZD1222 COVID-19 vaccine. TCRdb keeps only in-frame clones here, not all; method: immunoSEQ multiplex PCR. The top ten clones hold about an eighth of a sample with some 98,000 clones, approximately 91% of them seen once. The length of the CDR3 is 16 residues. Germline CDR1 reads LGHNA; CDR2 reads YSLEER. V dropped 0 bases and J dropped 5; count of bases not matched to a gene: 6. The study's findings and limits: Baseline serology detected seropositivity in only 5 to 7 AZD1222 recipients.

A remark on this clone: Its matching antigen is unknown.

The sequence was obtained from an adult in good health. Source: peripheral blood, taken on day 0 of AZD1222 vaccination. This chain joins TRBV4-3 and TRBJ1-2, with 10 bases aligning to TRBD1. CDR3 sequence reads: CASSQDLRTGGYGYTF. CDR3 in DNA: TGCGCCAGCAGCCAAGATCTTAGGACAGGGGGTTATGGCTACACCTTC.